The next 23 T cell receptor beta chains were all read from a single sample in a study of blood T cell repertoires in COVID-19 (dated by TCRdb to the early 2020s). Libraries were made using the immunoSEQ multiplex PCR assay. Held by TCRdb, this immuneACCESS table contains in-frame sequences only and omits some clones. Under half of the omission traces to an unresolved V gene where checked; the cause of the rest is unknown. The sample data list 140,000 to 150,000 clones, and over 75% of these were observed just once. The top ten hold about 1.7% of the sample. The sequenced sample was peripheral blood. The receptors stem from a woman in her forties or fifties with acute or convalescent COVID-19.

The chain employs TRBV5-8 and TRBJ2-6, with no clear D. The CDR3 is made up of 17 amino acids. Looked up from germline, CDR1 is SGHTS and CDR2 is YDEGEE. Trimming removed 0 bases at V and 0 bases at J, with 10 bases between. The CDR3 coding sequence is TGTGCCAGCAGCTTGGGCAGTTTCGCCTCTGGGGCCAACGTCCTGACTTTC. Its protein is CASSLGSFASGANVLTF. Variable domain in full (rest from reference TRBV5-8 and TRBJ2-6): EAGVTQSPTHLIKTRGQQATLRCSPISGHTSVYWYQQALGLGLQFLLWYDEGEERNRGNFPPRFSGRQFPNYSSELNVNALELEDSALYLCASSLGSFASGANVLTFGAGSRLTVL.

This clone showed up just a few times. V and J are TRBV3-1 (or the pseudogene TRBV3-2) and TRBJ2-7, with no clear D. V was cut by 1 base and J by 4 bases, with 5 bases left in between. This CDR3 is 12 amino acids long. From germline, CDR1 is LGHDT and CDR2 YNNKEL (reference sequence). As DNA, the CDR3 is TGTGCCAGCAGCCAAGTAGCTTACGAGCAGTACTTC. Translating gives CASSQVAYEQYF.

The rearrangement links TRBV3-1 (or the pseudogene TRBV3-2) to TRBJ1-5, with D possibly TRBD1 on 6 matching bases. CDR3 length equals 16 residues. Germline V lookup: CDR1 LGHDT, CDR2 YNNKEL (reference sequence). V was cut by 1 base and J by 10 bases, with 20 bases left in between. CDR3 sequence: CASSQGALGARLPQHF. The CDR3 bases are TGTGCCAGCAGCCAAGGAGCTTTGGGGGCTCGTCTTCCCCAGCATTTT.

The chain has TRBV3-1 (or the pseudogene TRBV3-2) and TRBJ2-2; TRBD1 aligns across 10 bases. This CDR3 is 15 amino acids long. Germline CDR1 LGHDT, CDR2 YNNKEL (reference sequence). Trimming at V came to 1 base and at J to 7 bases, leaving 3 bases not matched to a gene. The CDR3 here is CASSQGTGGSGELFF. The CDR3 nucleotides read TGTGCCAGCAGCCAAGGGACAGGGGGGAGCGGGGAGCTGTTTTTT.

The rearrangement joins TRBV9 to TRBJ1-2; D gene ambiguous. V gave up 3 bases and J gave up 6 bases, with 21 bases separating them. This CDR3 spans 16 amino acids. Germline values: CDR1 SGDLS, CDR2 YYNGEE. The CDR3 sequence: CASSATHRLDKDGYTF. The CDR3 bases are TGTGCCAGCAGCGCCACACACAGATTGGATAAGGATGGCTACACCTTC.

This chain joins TRBV3-1 (or the pseudogene TRBV3-2) and TRBJ1-6, with D possibly TRBD1 on 6 matching bases. Trimming shortened V by 2 bases and J by 9 bases, and 14 bases separated the two germline ends. CDR1 and CDR2 (germline): LGHDT, YNNKEL (reference sequence). The CDR3 has 15 amino acids. The CDR3, as DNA: TGTGCCAGCAGCCAACACAGGGACCTGGGTTCACCCCTCCACTTT. Translating gives CASSQHRDLGSPLHF.

The chain links TRBV19 to TRBJ2-7, with 9 bases matching TRBD1. This CDR3 comprises 15 residues. Germline CDR1 reads LNHDA; CDR2 reads SQIVND (reference sequence). The J segment lost 7 bases and the V segment lost 1 base, leaving 8 bases of the junction unmatched. The CDR3 protein is CASSIGTGGMEEQYF. CDR3 DNA: TGTGCCAGTAGTATAGGCACAGGGGGCATGGAAGAGCAGTACTTC.

The CDR3 DNA sequence: TGTGCCAGCAGCCAAGATCAGGCGTTCACTGAAGCTTTCTTT. This sequence encodes CASSQDQAFTEAFF. The rearrangement uses TRBV4-2 and TRBJ1-1; D is uncertain. Germline values: CDR1 LGHNA, CDR2 YNFKEQ. The V end was cut by 0 bases, the J end by 4 bases, with 9 bases between. The CDR3 runs to 14 residues.

This clone is a singleton in its sample. The CDR3 DNA sequence: TGTGCCAGCTCAGGAGGGGCAGGGGGTGCCAGTTCACCCCTCCACTTT. It specifies CASSGGAGGASSPLHF. The V gene is TRBV18, the J gene TRBJ1-6; 7 bases map to TRBD1. The germline V gene has CDR1 KGHSH and CDR2 LQKENI. This CDR3 has 16 residues. V was pared by 5 bases and J by 9 bases, with 13 bases of the junction left unmatched.

The V call is TRBV5-1, the J call TRBJ2-3; TRBD2 matches 11 bases. V gave up 2 bases and J gave up 5 bases; unmatched junction bases: 7. Germline V CDR1 and CDR2: SGHRS, YFSETQ. The CDR3 covers 16 residues. The CDR3 is CASSLLPGLAEDTQYF. The CDR3 DNA reads TGCGCCAGCAGCTTACTCCCGGGACTAGCGGAAGATACGCAGTATTTT.

The chain uses TRBV19 and TRBJ2-1; tentative D call: TRBD1 (5 bases). The CDR3 has 11 residues. V was cut by 8 bases and J by 9 bases, with 11 bases left in between. The germline CDR1 and CDR2 sequences are LNHDA and SQIVND (reference sequence). CDR3 sequence: CASYQGGEQFF. In nucleotides, the CDR3 is TGTGCCAGTTATCAGGGTGGTGAGCAGTTCTTC. Together with reference TRBV19 and TRBJ2-1, the CDR3 gives the full variable domain: DGGITQSPKYLFRKEGQNVTLSCEQNLNHDAMYWYRQDPGQGLRLIYYSQIVNDFQKGDIAEGYSVSREKKESFPLTVTSAQKNPTAFYLCASYQGGEQFFGPGTRLTVL.

The chain uses TRBV11-3 and TRBJ1-1; no firm D call. The germline gives CDR1 SGHNT, CDR2 YENEEA. This CDR3 comprises 14 residues. V was trimmed by 0 bases and J by 5 bases, leaving 10 bases between them. CDR3 DNA: TGTGCCAGCAGCTTAGATGCCGGGAGAACTGAAGCTTTCTTT. Translation gives CASSLDAGRTEAFF.

The chain combines TRBV9 with TRBJ1-1, with D unresolved. The germline V gene encodes CDR1 SGDLS and CDR2 YYNGEE. The CDR3 totals 15 residues. V lost 0 bases, J lost 4 bases, and 13 bases lay in between. CDR3: CASSVGGGKPTEAFF. The DNA for the CDR3 is TGTGCCAGCAGCGTAGGAGGAGGGAAGCCCACTGAAGCTTTCTTT.

The genes are TRBV30 and TRBJ1-4; D remains ambiguous. V dropped 2 bases and J dropped 8 bases, with 15 bases sitting between them. This CDR3 has 14 residues. Germline CDR1 and CDR2: GTSNPN and SVGIG (reference sequence). CDR3 sequence reads: CAWSPAIGGEKLFF. Written as DNA, the CDR3 is TGTGCCTGGAGTCCCGCAATAGGAGGCGAAAAACTGTTTTTT.

The gene calls are TRBV28 and TRBJ2-5; D is unresolved. The V end lost 3 bases, the J end lost 5 bases, and 4 bases lay between the germline ends. Germline CDR1 and CDR2: MDHEN and SYDVKM. The CDR3 extends over 11 amino acids. The DNA of the CDR3 is TGTGCCAGCAGTTTGCGGGAGACCCAGTACTTC. Translation: CASSLRETQYF.

The chain joins TRBV7-8 to TRBJ1-6; TRBD1 might be the D (5 bases). Germline V gene data show CDR1 as SGHVS and CDR2 as FQNEAQ. The CDR3 has 17 residues. Deletions cut 5 bases from V and 4 bases from J, with 18 bases between. CDR3 sequence reads: CASSQEVGGGYNSPLHF. CDR3 nucleotide sequence: TGTGCCAGCAGCCAAGAGGTTGGGGGAGGATATAATTCACCCCTCCACTTT. The variable domain in full, completed from reference TRBV7-8 and TRBJ1-6, reads GAGVSQSPRYKVAKRGQDVALRCDPISGHVSLFWYQQALGQGPEFLTYFQNEAQLDKSGLPSDRFFAERPEGSVSTLKIQRTQQEDSAVYLCASSQEVGGGYNSPLHFGNGTRLTVT.

This clone was detected only once. V is TRBV19 and J is TRBJ1-5, with D unclear. Trimming removed 9 bases at V and 7 bases at J, with 13 bases between. Germline V gene lookup returns CDR1 LNHDA and CDR2 SQIVND (reference sequence). The CDR3 covers 12 residues. The DNA of the CDR3 is TGTGCCAGCCCACCCTTGGGCCAGCCCCAGCATTTT. Translating it yields CASPPLGQPQHF. Drawing the rest from reference TRBV19 and TRBJ1-5, the complete variable domain is DGGITQSPKYLFRKEGQNVTLSCEQNLNHDAMYWYRQDPGQGLRLIYYSQIVNDFQKGDIAEGYSVSREKKESFPLTVTSAQKNPTAFYLCASPPLGQPQHFGDGTRLSIL.

In its sample, this clone was seen once. The V call is TRBV18, the J call TRBJ2-1; TRBD2 aligns across 12 bases. V shed 3 bases and J 0 bases; nucleotides not matched to a gene: 6. The germline gives CDR1 KGHSH, CDR2 LQKENI. The CDR3 has 18 residues. CDR3 in DNA: TGTGCCAGCTCACCTGGCCTAGCGGGAGGGAGCTCCTACAATGAGCAGTTCTTC. This codes for CASSPGLAGGSSYNEQFF. Based on the CDR3 plus reference TRBV18 and TRBJ2-1, the full variable domain is NAGVMQNPRHLVRRRGQEARLRCSPMKGHSHVYWYRQLPEEGLKFMVYLQKENIIDESGMPKERFSAEFPKEGPSILRIQQVVRGDSAAYFCASSPGLAGGSSYNEQFFGPGTRLTVL.

The V call is TRBV27, the J call TRBJ1-4; a weak D match, TRBD1 (6 bases). CDR1 MNHEY and CDR2 SMNVEV come from the germline V gene (reference sequence). The V end lost 3 bases, the J end lost 0 bases, and 14 bases lay between the germline ends. This CDR3 is built from 17 residues. The CDR3 DNA reads as TGTGCCAGCAGTTTCCAGGGACACTTAGCAACTAATGAAAAACTGTTTTTT. Translating it yields CASSFQGHLATNEKLFF.

This clone was seen a few times. The chain is built from TRBV7-9 and TRBJ1-4; D is perhaps TRBD1 (6 bases). Germline-derived CDR1 and CDR2 are SEHNR and FQNEAQ (reference sequence). This CDR3 is built from 15 residues. V lost 4 bases and J 6 bases, leaving 15 bases between the germline ends. CDR3 protein: CASSSVTGIDEKLFF. In DNA, the CDR3 is TGTGCCAGCAGCTCCGTCACAGGGATCGATGAAAAACTGTTTTTT. Looking up the rest from reference TRBV7-9 and TRBJ1-4 gives the full variable domain: DTGVSQNPRHKITKRGQNVTFRCDPISEHNRLYWYRQTLGQGPEFLTYFQNEAQLEKSRLLSDRFSAERPKGSFSTLEIQRTEQGDSAMYLCASSSVTGIDEKLFFGSGTQLSVL.

The gene calls are TRBV6-6 and TRBJ1-5; no firm D call. Deletions cut 2 bases from V and 7 bases from J, with 12 bases between. CDR1 and CDR2 from the germline V gene are MNHNY and SVGAGI (reference sequence). This CDR3 spans 14 amino acids. CDR3 nucleotides: TGTGCCAGCAGTTACCCCGAACTAGGCCAGCCCCAGCATTTT. This gives the protein CASSYPELGQPQHF.

V usage is TRBV28 and J usage is TRBJ2-7, with D possibly matching TRBD1 (6 bases). Trimming shortened V by 4 bases and J by 0 bases, and 13 bases separated the two germline ends. This CDR3 has 15 residues. The V gene's germline CDR1 is MDHEN and CDR2 SYDVKM. CDR3 DNA: TGTGCCAGCAGTTACCCAGGGGCCGGCTCCTACGAGCAGTACTTC. This codes for CASSYPGAGSYEQYF.

This chain uses TRBV12-3 or TRBV12-4 with TRBJ1-5; weak D call: TRBD1 (5 bases). Trimming left V 4 bases short and J 4 bases short, with 5 bases between. The CDR3 length is 12 residues. CDR3 in amino acids: CASSSGNQPQHF. The CDR3 nucleotides read TGTGCCAGCAGTTCAGGGAATCAGCCCCAGCATTTT.